This T cell receptor (beta chain) was captured by sequencing in a study of shared clonotypes between healthy human individuals. Here immunoSEQ multiplex PCR was the method, and the copy in TCRdb shows in-frame clones only, minus some. This sample carries under 600,000 clones, about three quarters of them seen once, and the ten largest clones take around an eighth. Adults of Caucasian background living in Nashville, Tennessee made up all donors. The CDR3 spans 14 residues. Germline V gene sequence: CDR1 SGHTS, CDR2 YDEGEE. The V end was cut by 9 bases, the J end by 3 bases, with 18 bases between. This sequence was found in a woman between 40 and 50 years old in good health. Some clones in this sample may be carry-over from other donors' samples. Sequenced input: PBMCs. J is TRBJ2-5 and V is TRBV5-8; D ambiguous. CDR3 amino acids: CATTLVGYEETQYF. The CDR3 region has the DNA TGTGCCACGACGTTGGTGGGGTACGAAGAGACCCAGTACTTC.